What follows describes a single T cell receptor beta chain. This clonotype was counted many times. Its antigen is currently not known. No qualities accompany the bases; no much larger clone lies one base away. This sample is part of a study of neurological immune-mediated disorders (dated by TCRdb to between 2018 and 2020). In terms of the full investigation: The study compared peripheral blood TCR-beta repertoires of HTLV-I-associated myelopathy (HAM/TSP) patients, multiple sclerosis patients and healthy controls using UMI-based sequencing. The cohort included around 70 subjects: roughly 14 with HAM/TSP, some 34 with multiple sclerosis, and 20 healthy controls. Alongside PBMC samples, the set of some 98 TCR-beta libraries contained longitudinal samples, technical triplicates, and paired CD4+ and CD8+ T-cell subsets that had been sorted.

Summary of the overall study and its limitations: Across subjects, expanded clones never shared an identical CDR3 amino acid sequence, which suggests that the TCR-beta repertoires in every group were private. TCR clonal expansion was greatest in HAM/TSP patients and smallest in MS patients, who ranked below even healthy controls.

The junction shows trimming of 6 bases on V and 1 base on J, plus 13 bases between the germline ends. The CDR3, from cysteine to phenylalanine, totals 16 residues. This entry keeps only the CDR3 DNA: 48 bases, framed from base 1. cDNA synthesis used template-switch 5'RACE with a primer carrying a 10-nucleotide random unique molecular identifier tagging each TCR transcript. Every sequencing run covered 15-18 subjects and yielded more than 200 million TCR-beta sequences. Total RNA was extracted with the RNeasy kit. Using the KAPA Real-time Library Amplification kit, TCR-beta VDJ regions were amplified with primers for the TCR constant region and the 5'RACE anchor. Sample indexes and Illumina adaptors were added in a first PCR, and a second PCR then increased library yield. The roughly 650 bp TCR product was size-selected on a 2% E-gel SizeSelection system after Ampure bead purification. Library quality was checked on a Bioanalyzer, concentration was measured with Qubit, and libraries were quantified with the Kapa Library Quantification kit before pooling. Paired-end 2 x 150 bp sequencing of the libraries was performed on an Illumina HiSeq 2500. To increase sequence diversity, roughly 24-31% phiX was spiked into each library pool. The original methods were these. The quality-filtered reads were processed with the UMI-based MiGEC pipeline, whose error correction step removed more than 85% of the raw TCR sequences. IMGT germline references were used for aligning VDJ genes, and each clonotype was defined as a unique CDR3 amino acid sequence together with its V-J genes. Clonal expansion, Shannon diversity and CDR3 relatedness were evaluated with VDJtools (CalcPairwiseDistances, ClusterSamples), while phylogenetic trees were built in CLCbio workbench. A clone was classed as expanded if it had 8 or more unique UMIs, a cutoff based on coefficient-of-variation modelling across technical triplicates. The raw public data were reprocessed by TCRdb itself: fastp quality trimming at Q25, MiXCR clonotype calling, in-frame beta chains only. Rows are combined by CDR3 protein, so each entry shows the most common genes and DNA. None of the V and J calls come from the authors' own analysis; TCRdb made them. In this sample the table shows 65,000 to 90,000 distinct CDR3 sequences, approximately 10% of which occur a single time. Of the sample, about 1.8% falls within the top ten clones.

Healthy controls were blood bank volunteers in Maryland, USA. Libraries from unsorted PBMCs were made from 2 million PBMCs kept in RNAlater at -80 degrees C until RNA extraction. Peripheral blood was subjected to Ficoll-Hypaque density gradient centrifugation to isolate PBMCs, which were then cryopreserved in liquid nitrogen. This sequence originates from a man aged 35 to 55 in good health. The V and J segments used are TRBV12-3 or TRBV12-4 and TRBJ2-6; the best D guess is TRBD1, with 6 bases matching. Sequencing input: PBMCs. Read as DNA, the sequence is TGTGCCAGCAGAGGACTCCAGGGGTCTGGGGCCAACGTCCTGACTTTC. This is translated as CASRGLQGSGANVLTF.